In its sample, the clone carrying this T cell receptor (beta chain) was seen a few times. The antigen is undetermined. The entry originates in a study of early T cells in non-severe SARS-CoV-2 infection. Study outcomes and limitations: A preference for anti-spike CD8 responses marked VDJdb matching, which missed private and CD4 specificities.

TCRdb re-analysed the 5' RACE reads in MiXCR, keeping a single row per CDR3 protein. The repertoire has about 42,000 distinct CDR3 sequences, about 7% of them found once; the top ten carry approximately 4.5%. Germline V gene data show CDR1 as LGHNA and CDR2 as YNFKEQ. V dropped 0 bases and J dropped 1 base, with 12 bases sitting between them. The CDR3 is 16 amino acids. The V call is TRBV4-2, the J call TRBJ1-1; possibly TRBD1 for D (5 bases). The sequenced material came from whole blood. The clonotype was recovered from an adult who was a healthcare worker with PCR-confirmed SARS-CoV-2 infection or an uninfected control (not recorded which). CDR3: CASSQDFKGKNTEAFF. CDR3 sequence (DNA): TGTGCCAGCAGCCAAGATTTTAAGGGGAAGAACACTGAAGCTTTCTTT.